These T cell receptor beta chains were read from a single sample in a study of shared clonotypes between healthy human individuals. Libraries were prepared by immunoSEQ multiplex PCR; TCRdb keeps only in-frame clonotypes and omits some of them. The sample gives 520,000 or so clones, roughly 78% of which show up once; 10% to 15% is in the top ten. The sequencing sample was made of PBMCs. The receptors come from a woman between 40 and 50 years old in good health. Some clones in this sample may be carry-over from other donors' samples. The CDR3 runs from the conserved cysteine through the conserved F or W. A D gene is named only where the DNA matches it firmly. The size field is filled for only some rows; it gives once, few, many or a size class.

v_gene	d_gene	j_gene	abundance	CDR3nt	CDR3aa
TRBV6-5	TRBD1	TRBJ1-6	NA	TGTGCCAGCAGTTACTCGACAGGGGGCGGTTCACCCCTCCACTTT	CASSYSTGGGSPLHF
TRBV6-1	TRBD1	TRBJ1-4	few	TGTGCCAGCACCGTGGACAGGGTAAATGAAAAACTGTTTTTT	CASTVDRVNEKLFF
TRBV27	NA	TRBJ2-7	NA	TGTGCCAGCAGTTTATCTGGGGGCAGACCCTACGAGCAGTACTTC	CASSLSGGRPYEQYF
TRBV28	NA	TRBJ1-2	NA	TGTGCCAGCAGTTTAGGGGGAAGGGGGTATGGCTACACCTTC	CASSLGGRGYGYTF
TRBV2	NA	TRBJ1-2	NA	TGTGCCAGCGGGGACCTCTATGGCTACACCTTC	CASGDLYGYTF
TRBV5-6	NA	TRBJ2-5	many	TGTGCCAGCAGCCAGCCTAGTCTAGAGACCCAGTACTTC	CASSQPSLETQYF
TRBV6-4	NA	TRBJ2-2	NA	TGTGCCAGCAGTGTTGAGGGCTTCGGCACCGGGGAGCTGTTTTTT	CASSVEGFGTGELFF
TRBV18	NA	TRBJ2-7	NA	TGTGCCAGCTCCCCGACGGCGGCGGGGTCCGAGCAGTACTTC	CASSPTAAGSEQYF
TRBV28	NA	TRBJ2-7	NA	TGTGCCAGCAGTTTACAGGGAACGAGGTCCTACGAGCAGTACTTC	CASSLQGTRSYEQYF
TRBV29-1	NA	TRBJ2-7	NA	TGCAGCGTTGGGGGGCGGGGACTCTACGAGCAGTACTTC	CSVGGRGLYEQYF
TRBV5-1	NA	TRBJ1-4	NA	TGCGCCAGCAGCTTGGAGGGGGCTAATGAAAAACTGTTTTTT	CASSLEGANEKLFF
TRBV6-5	NA	TRBJ2-1	NA	TGTGCCAGCAGTTACCTGGATGAGCAGTTCTTC	CASSYLDEQFF
TRBV28	NA	TRBJ1-2	NA	TGTGCCAGCAGTCAAGGGTATGGGGGGTTTGGCTACACCTTC	CASSQGYGGFGYTF
TRBV5-3	TRBD1	TRBJ1-2	NA	TGTGCCAGAAGCTTGGAGACAGGGCCTTCTTATGGCTACACCTTC	CARSLETGPSYGYTF
TRBV9	NA	TRBJ1-4	NA	TGTGCCAGCAGCGTAGAGGGAGCGGCTAATGAAAAACTGTTTTTT	CASSVEGAANEKLFF
TRBV7-7	TRBD2	TRBJ2-1	NA	TGTGCTAGCAGCTTAAGGGTAGCGGGGGTTAATGAGCAGTTCTTC	CASSLRVAGVNEQFF
TRBV4-1	TRBD2	TRBJ2-7	NA	TGCGCCAGCAGCCAAGGGTGGACTAGCGGGTTCTCCTACGAGCAGTACTTC	CASSQGWTSGFSYEQYF
TRBV5-1	NA	TRBJ2-7	NA	TGCGCCAGCAGCTTAAGACGCTCCTACGAGCAGTACTTC	CASSLRRSYEQYF
TRBV6-1	NA	TRBJ2-5	NA	TGTGCCAGCAGTGAGGGACCGCCGCTCGACCAAGAGACCCAGTACTTC	CASSEGPPLDQETQYF
TRBV11-2	NA	TRBJ1-5	NA	TGTGCCAGCAGCTTAGGAGTGGATCAGCCCCAGCATTTT	CASSLGVDQPQHF
TRBV15	TRBD2	TRBJ2-5	NA	TGTGCCACCAGCAGAGTTGGGGGGGGAGTCGAGACCCAGTACTTC	CATSRVGGGVETQYF
TRBV13	NA	TRBJ1-5	NA	TGTGCCAGCAGCTTAGGTCGTGGGTTGGGGGTTGGTAGCAATCAGCCCCAGCATTTT	CASSLGRGLGVGSNQPQHF